Listed below are T cell receptor beta chains from one sample, sequenced in a study of T cell repertoires in cytomegalovirus infection. No antigen is known for these receptors. TCRdb passed the reads through MiXCR, listing each CDR3 protein once. This table holds approximately 770,000 distinct CDR3 sequences, under 35% found once. The sample in question was cultured CD8+ T cells from PBMCs, obtained from culture after CMV antigen stimulation. Receptors originate from a human donor in good health (CMV status not recorded). Some clones in this sample may be carry-over from other donors' samples. Both conserved end residues are trimmed from each CDR3. Each record gives: V gene, D gene, CDR3 length, CDR3 protein. A D gene is named only where the DNA matches it firmly.

V: TRBV27
D: NA
length: 10
CDR3: ASSGRAHEQF

V: TRBV12-5
D: NA
length: 13
CDR3: ASGFNTGKNTEAF

V: TRBV7-2
D: TRBD1
length: 15
CDR3: ASSPGQGLSWSYEQY

V: TRBV6-1
D: NA
length: 10
CDR3: ASRGPPDTQY

V: TRBV20-1
D: TRBD1
length: 14
CDR3: SAMDRGLPWNTEAF

V: TRBV7-9
D: NA
length: 12
CDR3: ASSSPGSGNEQF

V: TRBV27
D: NA
length: 12
CDR3: ASSLPGPGTEAF

V: TRBV27
D: NA
length: 12
CDR3: ASSFRQTNEKLF

V: TRBV19
D: TRBD1
length: 13
CDR3: ATHRDRGLSGELF

V: TRBV10-3
D: TRBD1
length: 13
CDR3: AISEYDRADQPQH

V: TRBV19
D: TRBD1
length: 10
CDR3: ASSIRQGRAF

V: TRBV24-1
D: TRBD1
length: 13
CDR3: ATSERDRLDYGYT

V: TRBV7-9
D: TRBD2
length: 14
CDR3: ASSPSSGGATGELF

V: TRBV20-1
D: TRBD2
length: 15
CDR3: SALRTSGPANTGELF

V: TRBV19
D: NA
length: 11
CDR3: ASSPTADWTQY

V: TRBV18
D: NA
length: 11
CDR3: ASSLPFLGEAF

V: TRBV27
D: NA
length: 11
CDR3: ASSLRGTDTQY

V: TRBV19
D: NA
length: 11
CDR3: ARREQGYDIQY

V: TRBV6-6
D: NA
length: 11
CDR3: ASSYSSGSEQY

V: TRBV7-9
D: TRBD2
length: 14
CDR3: ASSPSDGGDTDTQY

V: TRBV7-9
D: NA
length: 12
CDR3: ASSSWGSQETQY

V: TRBV7-9
D: TRBD1
length: 11
CDR3: ASRLGQGYEQY

V: TRBV7-8
D: NA
length: 15
CDR3: ASSQSRGRGEQETQY

V: TRBV27
D: NA
length: 12
CDR3: ASSQGTTTDTQY

V: TRBV6-6
D: TRBD1
length: 13
CDR3: ASSYGDRVPYEQY

V: TRBV12-3/TRBV12-4
D: NA
length: 12
CDR3: ASCGGASSYEQY

V: TRBV20-1
D: NA
length: 13
CDR3: SARDRGSSYNEQF

V: TRBV7-9
D: TRBD1
length: 16
CDR3: ASSGTGGTGYSNQPQH

V: TRBV11-2
D: NA
length: 17
CDR3: ASSPKWYLGIEITNIQY

V: TRBV19
D: NA
length: 15
CDR3: ASSIDPETEAKNIQY

V: TRBV27
D: NA
length: 15
CDR3: ASSPGGGPSSYNEQF

V: TRBV7-6
D: TRBD1
length: 14
CDR3: ASSLGLTGVNSEQF

V: TRBV20-1
D: TRBD1
length: 13
CDR3: SARELGGEGYGYT

V: TRBV7-2
D: TRBD2
length: 13
CDR3: ASSGLAGVADTQY

V: TRBV6-1
D: NA
length: 13
CDR3: ASSPRVPGYNEQF

V: TRBV7-3
D: NA
length: 16
CDR3: ASSRPTDLNPDTDTQY

V: TRBV6-5
D: NA
length: 12
CDR3: ASSYSYPTGELF

V: TRBV5-3
D: NA
length: 12
CDR3: ASSLGGLVDEQY

V: TRBV19
D: NA
length: 17
CDR3: ASIQVSLRAPLSYNEQF

V: TRBV6-5
D: NA
length: 13
CDR3: ASSYSMLRQGTQY

V: TRBV6-6
D: TRBD1
length: 12
CDR3: ASSYSGEGARAF

V: TRBV4-1
D: NA
length: 13
CDR3: ASSPPGHPNTEAF

V: TRBV7-9
D: NA
length: 16
CDR3: ASSPTGGSTATNEKLF

V: TRBV5-5
D: NA
length: 12
CDR3: ASSLIVMSDTQY

V: TRBV6-1
D: NA
length: 13
CDR3: ASSESVYGNQPQH

V: TRBV6-1
D: TRBD1
length: 12
CDR3: ASSEVQGYSPLH

V: TRBV18
D: NA
length: 12
CDR3: ASSLGGHGDIQY

V: TRBV7-6
D: NA
length: 14
CDR3: ASSPPTDSSYNEQF

V: TRBV5-6
D: TRBD1
length: 16
CDR3: ASSFSGTGGVPTYEQY

V: TRBV7-9
D: NA
length: 12
CDR3: ASSLDRDRKTQY

V: TRBV7-9
D: NA
length: 13
CDR3: ASSLGTLSADTRY